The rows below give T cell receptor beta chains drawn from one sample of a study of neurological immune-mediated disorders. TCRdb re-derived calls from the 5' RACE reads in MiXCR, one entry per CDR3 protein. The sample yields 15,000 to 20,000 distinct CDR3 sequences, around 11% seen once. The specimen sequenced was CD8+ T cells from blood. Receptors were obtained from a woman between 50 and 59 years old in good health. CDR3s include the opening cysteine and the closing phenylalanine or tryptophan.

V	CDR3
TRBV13	CASSLGPVTNTEAFF
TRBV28	CASSLQGGANVLTF
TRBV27	CASSYQGAGELFF
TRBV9	CASSVGGTGELFF
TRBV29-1	CSVGREQFF
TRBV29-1	CSVAGYQSTDTQYF
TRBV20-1	CSANRLAVESSYNEQFF
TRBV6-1	CASSDGWDSPLHF
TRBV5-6	CASSLEAGLGYEQYF
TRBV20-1	CSARGGGEQFF
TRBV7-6	CASSLAGVGGELFF
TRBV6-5	CASIGGGAGEQYF
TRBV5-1	CASSLRTSGGAYNEQFF
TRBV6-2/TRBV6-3	CASSYSGVGETQYF
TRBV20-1	CSARDPGSNQPQHF
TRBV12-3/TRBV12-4	CASSRVGQGRIEQFF
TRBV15	CATSRAYGGDTQYF
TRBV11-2	CASSSAFGSGYEQYF
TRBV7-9	CAPGRLTGELFF
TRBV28	CASTSSYEQYF
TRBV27	CASSYRQGDYGYTF
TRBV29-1	CSVEGVYGYTF
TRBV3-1	CASTVTGTWEETQYF
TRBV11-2	CASSLWDREGGSYEQYF
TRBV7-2	CARLGAGGELFF
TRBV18	CASSPPGNNEQFF
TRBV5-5	CASSLTDWDNEQFF
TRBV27	CASSSLVPAGVSDTQYF